What follows is one T cell receptor beta chain and its context. The V and J ends lost 5 bases and 1 base respectively, with 12 bases between them. The CDR3 has 14 amino acids. Germline V CDR1 and CDR2: SGHRS, YFSETQ. The data were produced by immunoSEQ multiplex PCR, yet TCRdb's version contains in-frame clones alone and is incomplete. The repertoire holds around 56,000 clones, with about nine tenths as singletons. These data are taken from a study of T cell changes during pregnancy in multiple sclerosis. The source is a female donor with multiple sclerosis, enrolled in a pregnancy study. V gene TRBV5-1 combines with J gene TRBJ2-5; maybe TRBD1 (6 bases). Material: peripheral blood, obtained after pregnancy. The CDR3: CASRQGLGQETQYF. The CDR3 DNA sequence: TGCGCCAGCAGACAGGGCTTGGGCCAAGAGACCCAGTACTTC.